This T cell receptor (beta chain) was identified in a study of beta chain features in type 1 diabetes. Study conclusions and caveats: Across all four CD4+ subsets, people with type 1 diabetes showed modestly shorter TCRB CDR3s.

The ends were cut back, 4 bases at V and 5 bases at J, with 11 bases in the middle. CDR1 and CDR2 from the germline V gene are SQVTM and ANQGSEA. This CDR3 is 12 amino acids long. Concerning this clone itself: Its antigen is unknown.

What was sequenced were expressed TCRB transcripts, since all of the isolated RNA had been reverse transcribed. Some clones are missing from TCRdb's copy, which holds only in-frame ones; the method was immunoSEQ multiplex PCR. This sample carries 300,000 to 350,000 clones, 9.3% of them seen once, and the ten largest clones take less than 1.2%. The source is a man under 40 with type 1 diabetes. Sequenced material: central memory CD4+ T cells from blood. The chain has TRBV29-1 and TRBJ1-1; D gene ambiguous. The CDR3: CSVVEPGTEAFF. CDR3 nucleotides: TGCAGCGTTGTTGAGCCGGGGACTGAAGCTTTCTTT.